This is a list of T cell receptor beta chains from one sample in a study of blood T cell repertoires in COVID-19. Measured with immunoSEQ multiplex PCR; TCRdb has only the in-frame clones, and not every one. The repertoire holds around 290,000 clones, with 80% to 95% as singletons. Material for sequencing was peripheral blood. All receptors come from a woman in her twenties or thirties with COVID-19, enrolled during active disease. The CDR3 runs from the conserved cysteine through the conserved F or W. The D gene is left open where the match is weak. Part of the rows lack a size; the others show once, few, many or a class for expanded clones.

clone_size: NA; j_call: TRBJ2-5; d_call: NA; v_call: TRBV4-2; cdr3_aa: CASSQEAVQETQYF; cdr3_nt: TGTGCCAGCAGCCAAGAGGCGGTCCAAGAGACCCAGTACTTC
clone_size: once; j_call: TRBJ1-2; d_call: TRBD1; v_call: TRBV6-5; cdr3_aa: CASNEQGALGYGYTF; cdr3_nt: TGTGCCAGCAACGAACAGGGGGCGCTCGGATATGGCTACACCTTC
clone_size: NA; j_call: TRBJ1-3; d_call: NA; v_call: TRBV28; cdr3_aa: CASSFPSGGNTIYF; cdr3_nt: TGTGCCAGCAGTTTTCCCAGTGGTGGAAACACCATATATTTT
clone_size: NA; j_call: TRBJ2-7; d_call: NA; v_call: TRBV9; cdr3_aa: CASSVAGSNYEQYF; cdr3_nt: TGTGCCAGCAGCGTAGCAGGGTCCAACTACGAGCAGTACTTC
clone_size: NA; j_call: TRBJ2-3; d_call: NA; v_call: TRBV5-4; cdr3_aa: CASSLVRGTQYF; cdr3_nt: TGTGCCAGCAGCTTGGTTAGAGGTACGCAGTATTTT
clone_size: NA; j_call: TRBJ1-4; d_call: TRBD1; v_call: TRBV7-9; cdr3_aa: CASSLDRVDEKLFF; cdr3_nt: TGTGCCAGCAGCTTGGACAGGGTGGACGAAAAACTGTTTTTT
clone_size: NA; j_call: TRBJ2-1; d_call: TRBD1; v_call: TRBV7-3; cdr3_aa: CASSLRLPGQGSPSGQFF; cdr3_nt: TGTGCCAGCAGCTTAAGGCTGCCGGGACAGGGGTCCCCGTCCGGGCAGTTCTTC
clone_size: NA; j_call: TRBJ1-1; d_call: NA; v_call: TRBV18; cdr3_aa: CASSLSIAATGVNTEAFF; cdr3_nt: TGTGCCAGCTCACTATCCATAGCGGCCACGGGTGTGAACACTGAAGCTTTCTTT
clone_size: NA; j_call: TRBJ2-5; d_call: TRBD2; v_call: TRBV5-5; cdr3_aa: CASSLTSGRGSETQYF; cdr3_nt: TGTGCCAGCAGCTTGACTAGCGGGAGAGGGTCAGAGACCCAGTACTTC
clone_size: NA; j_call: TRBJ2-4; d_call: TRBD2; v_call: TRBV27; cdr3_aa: CASSLNGGSGNIQYF; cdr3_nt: TGTGCCAGCAGTTTAAATGGGGGTAGCGGGAACATTCAGTACTTC
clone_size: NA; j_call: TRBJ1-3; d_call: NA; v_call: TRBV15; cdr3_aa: CATSRGSDGNTIYF; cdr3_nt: TGTGCCACCAGCAGAGGGTCAGATGGAAACACCATATATTTT
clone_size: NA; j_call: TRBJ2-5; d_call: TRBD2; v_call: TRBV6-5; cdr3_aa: CASSYSTAGVETQYF; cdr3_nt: TGTGCCAGCAGTTACTCGACGGCGGGAGTGGAGACCCAGTACTTC
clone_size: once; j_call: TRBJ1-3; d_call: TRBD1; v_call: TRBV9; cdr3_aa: CASSGQYRGSGNTIYF; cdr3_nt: TGTGCCAGCAGCGGACAGTACAGGGGCTCTGGAAACACCATATATTTT
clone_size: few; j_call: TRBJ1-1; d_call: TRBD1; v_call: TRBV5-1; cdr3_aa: CASSLDREAEAFF; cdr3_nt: TGCGCCAGCAGCTTAGACAGGGAGGCTGAAGCTTTCTTT
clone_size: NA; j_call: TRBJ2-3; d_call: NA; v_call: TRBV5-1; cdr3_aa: CASSLFAAGSTDTQYF; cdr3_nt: TGCGCCAGCAGCCTGTTTGCAGCGGGTAGCACAGATACGCAGTATTTT
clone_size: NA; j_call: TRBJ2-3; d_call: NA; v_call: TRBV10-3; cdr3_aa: CATSADTQYF; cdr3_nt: TGTGCCACCTCGGCAGATACGCAGTATTTT
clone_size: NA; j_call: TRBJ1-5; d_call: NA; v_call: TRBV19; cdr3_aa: CASAGRGGMNQPQHF; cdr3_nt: TGTGCCAGTGCTGGTAGGGGGGGGATGAATCAGCCCCAGCATTTT
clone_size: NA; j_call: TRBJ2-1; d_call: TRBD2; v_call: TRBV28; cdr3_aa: CASRFRTTSGRYNEQFF; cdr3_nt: TGTGCCAGCAGATTTCGTACTACTAGCGGGAGATACAATGAGCAGTTCTTC
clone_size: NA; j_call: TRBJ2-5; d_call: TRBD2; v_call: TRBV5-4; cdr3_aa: CASSLLAGGETQYF; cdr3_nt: TGTGCCAGCAGCCTACTAGCGGGAGGGGAGACCCAGTACTTC
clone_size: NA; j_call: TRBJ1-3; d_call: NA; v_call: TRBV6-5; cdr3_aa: CASSYEQGSGNTIYF; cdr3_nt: TGTGCCAGCAGTTACGAGCAGGGATCTGGAAACACCATATATTTT
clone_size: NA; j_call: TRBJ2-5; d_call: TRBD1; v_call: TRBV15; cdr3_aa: CATSRLDRDQETQYF; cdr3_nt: TGTGCCACCAGCAGATTGGACAGGGACCAAGAGACCCAGTACTTC
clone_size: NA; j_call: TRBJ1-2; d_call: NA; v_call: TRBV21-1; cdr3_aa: CASSKGHCHGYTF; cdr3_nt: TGTGCCAGCAGCAAGGGGCATTGCCATGGCTACACCTTC
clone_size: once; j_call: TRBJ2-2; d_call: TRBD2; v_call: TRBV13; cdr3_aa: CASSLGNLAGGPTGELFF; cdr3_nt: TGTGCCAGCAGCTTAGGCAACTTGGCGGGAGGGCCGACCGGGGAGCTGTTTTTT
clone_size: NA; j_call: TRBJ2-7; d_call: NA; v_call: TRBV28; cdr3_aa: CASSRTAAYEQYF; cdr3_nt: TGTGCCAGCAGTAGGACAGCCGCCTACGAGCAGTACTTC
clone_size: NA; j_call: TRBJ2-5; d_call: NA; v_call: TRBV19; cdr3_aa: CASSDRFQETQYF; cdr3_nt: TGTGCCAGTAGCGACAGATTCCAAGAGACCCAGTACTTC
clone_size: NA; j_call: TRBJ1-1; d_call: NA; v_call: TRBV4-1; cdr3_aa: CASSKTGLERAEAFF; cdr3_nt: TGCGCCAGCAGCAAAACAGGGTTGGAGAGGGCTGAAGCTTTCTTT
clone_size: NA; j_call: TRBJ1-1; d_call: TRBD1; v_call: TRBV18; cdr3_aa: CASSPRPGTGTNTEAFF; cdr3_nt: TGTGCCAGCTCACCACGTCCCGGGACAGGGACGAACACTGAAGCTTTCTTT
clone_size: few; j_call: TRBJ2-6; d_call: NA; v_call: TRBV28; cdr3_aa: CASSSLNRLSFSGANVLTF; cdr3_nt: TGTGCCAGCAGTTCTTTAAACAGGCTCTCTTTCTCTGGGGCCAACGTCCTGACTTTC
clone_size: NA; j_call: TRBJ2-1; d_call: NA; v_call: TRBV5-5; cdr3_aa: CASSLNGESSYNEQFF; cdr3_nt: TGTGCCAGCAGCTTGAACGGAGAGAGCTCCTACAATGAGCAGTTCTTC
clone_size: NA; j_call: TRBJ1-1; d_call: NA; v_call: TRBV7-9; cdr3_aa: CASRPESMNTEAFF; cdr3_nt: TGTGCCAGCAGACCGGAGAGCATGAACACTGAAGCTTTCTTT
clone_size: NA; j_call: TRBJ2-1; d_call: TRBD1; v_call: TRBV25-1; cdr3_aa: CASSEDRGLREQFF; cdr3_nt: TGTGCCAGCAGTGAGGACAGGGGGCTTCGTGAGCAGTTCTTC
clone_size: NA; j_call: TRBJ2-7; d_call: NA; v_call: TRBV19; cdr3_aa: CASSIVATGEQYF; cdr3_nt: TGTGCCAGTAGTATTGTAGCGACCGGGGAGCAGTACTTC
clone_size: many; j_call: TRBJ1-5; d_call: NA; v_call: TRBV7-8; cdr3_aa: CASSLGADQPQHF; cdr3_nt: TGTGCCAGCAGCTTAGGAGCTGATCAGCCCCAGCATTTT
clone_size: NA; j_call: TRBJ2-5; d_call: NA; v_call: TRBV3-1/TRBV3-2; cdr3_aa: CASSQGFAEAETQYF; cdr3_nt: TGTGCCAGCAGCCAGGGCTTCGCCGAAGCAGAGACCCAGTACTTC
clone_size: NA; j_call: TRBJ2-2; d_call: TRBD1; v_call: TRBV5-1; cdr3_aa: CASSQPTQGANTGELFF; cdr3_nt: TGCGCCAGCAGCCAGCCAACACAGGGGGCTAACACCGGGGAGCTGTTTTTT
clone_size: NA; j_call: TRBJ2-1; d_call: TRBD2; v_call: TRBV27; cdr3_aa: CASSLQGLAAHYNEQFF; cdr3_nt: TGTGCCAGCAGTTTACAGGGACTAGCGGCTCATTACAATGAGCAGTTCTTC
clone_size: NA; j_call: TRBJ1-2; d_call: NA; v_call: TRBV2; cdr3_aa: CASSVEEGTPTF; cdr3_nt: TGTGCCAGCAGTGTGGAGGAGGGGACCCCCACCTTC
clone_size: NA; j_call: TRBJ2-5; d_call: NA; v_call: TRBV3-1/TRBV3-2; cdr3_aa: CASSQDGFRSGQTETQYF; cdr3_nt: TGTGCCAGCAGCCAAGATGGGTTTCGGTCGGGTCAAACGGAGACCCAGTACTTC
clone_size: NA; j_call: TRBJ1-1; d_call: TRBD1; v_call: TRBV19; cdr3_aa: CASNTRQGGNTEAFF; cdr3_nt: TGTGCCAGTAACACACGACAGGGAGGGAACACTGAAGCTTTCTTT
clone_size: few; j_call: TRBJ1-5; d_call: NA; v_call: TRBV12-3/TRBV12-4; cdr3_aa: CASSLELQPQHF; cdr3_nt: TGTGCCAGCAGTTTAGAACTTCAGCCCCAGCATTTT
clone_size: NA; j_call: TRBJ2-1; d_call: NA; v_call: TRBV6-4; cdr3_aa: CASSPGLSSYNEQFF; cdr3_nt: TGTGCCAGCAGTCCGGGACTCAGCTCCTACAATGAGCAGTTCTTC
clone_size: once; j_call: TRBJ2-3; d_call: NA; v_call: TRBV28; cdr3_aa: CASSPVAESPDTQYF; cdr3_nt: TGTGCCAGCAGTCCGGTCGCCGAGTCCCCAGATACGCAGTATTTT
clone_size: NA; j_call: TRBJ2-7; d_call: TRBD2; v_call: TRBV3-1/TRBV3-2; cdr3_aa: CASSQGLAETYEQYF; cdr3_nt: TGTGCCAGCAGCCAAGGACTAGCGGAGACCTACGAGCAGTACTTC
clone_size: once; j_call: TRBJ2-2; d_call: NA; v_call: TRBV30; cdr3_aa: CAWSHVGQGTGELFF; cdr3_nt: TGTGCCTGGAGTCACGTCGGGCAGGGCACCGGGGAGCTGTTTTTT
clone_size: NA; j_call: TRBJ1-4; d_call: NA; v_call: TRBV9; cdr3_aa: CASSVAGGLGEKLFF; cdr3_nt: TGTGCCAGCAGCGTAGCGGGGGGGCTAGGTGAAAAACTGTTTTTT
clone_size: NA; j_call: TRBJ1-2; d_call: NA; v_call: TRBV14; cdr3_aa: CASSQGGWHGYTF; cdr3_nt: TGTGCCAGCAGCCAAGGAGGGTGGCATGGCTACACCTTC
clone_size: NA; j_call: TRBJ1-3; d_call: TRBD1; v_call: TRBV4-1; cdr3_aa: CASSQDPGTGGNTIYF; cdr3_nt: TGCGCCAGCAGCCAAGATCCAGGGACAGGTGGAAACACCATATATTTT
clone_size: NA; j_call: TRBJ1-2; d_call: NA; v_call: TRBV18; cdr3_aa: CASSAGGLNYGYTF; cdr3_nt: TGTGCCAGCTCAGCCGGGGGGCTTAACTATGGCTACACCTTC
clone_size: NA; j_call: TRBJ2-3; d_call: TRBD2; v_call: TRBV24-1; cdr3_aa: CATSDREAGEGDTQYF; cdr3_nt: TGTGCCACCAGTGACCGAGAAGCGGGAGAGGGAGATACGCAGTATTTT
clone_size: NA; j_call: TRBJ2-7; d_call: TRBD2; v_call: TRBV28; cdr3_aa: CASSEDQAGGPYEQYF; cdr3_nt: TGTGCCAGCAGTGAAGACCAAGCGGGAGGGCCTTACGAGCAGTACTTC
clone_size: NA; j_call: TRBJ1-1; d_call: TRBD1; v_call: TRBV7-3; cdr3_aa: CASSATGGTEAFF; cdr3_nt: TGTGCCAGCAGCGCCACAGGGGGCACTGAAGCTTTCTTT
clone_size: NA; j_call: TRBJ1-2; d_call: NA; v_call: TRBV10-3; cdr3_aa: CAISDAQPFYGYTF; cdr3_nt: TGTGCCATCAGTGACGCACAGCCATTCTATGGCTACACCTTC
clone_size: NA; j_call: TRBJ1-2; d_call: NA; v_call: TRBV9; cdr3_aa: CASSVEGNRADYGYTF; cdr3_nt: TGTGCCAGCAGCGTAGAAGGTAACAGGGCGGACTATGGCTACACCTTC